This TCR beta chain was identified during a study of T cells in Graves' hyperthyroidism and ophthalmopathy. CDR1 and CDR2 (germline): DFQATT, SNEGSKA (reference sequence). V dropped 0 bases and J dropped 2 bases, with 8 bases sitting between them. The CDR3 has 13 residues. The sample holds many counts of this clonotype. RNA transcripts gave rise to amplified TCR beta CDR3 regions. First-round RT-PCR targeting the TCR CDR3 was performed with the HTBI primer set. A single record per CDR3 protein comes from TCRdb applying MiXCR to the multiplex PCR reads. Among 300,000 to 400,000 distinct CDR3 sequences listed, about 20% were seen once.

The V call is TRBV20-1, the J call TRBJ2-7; no clear D gene. Sequencing input: blood. The clonotype originates from a woman in her forties or fifties with Graves' hyperthyroidism. CDR3 sequence reads: CSAREHGPYEQYF. Here the CDR3 DNA reads TGCAGTGCTAGAGAGCACGGACCCTACGAGCAGTACTTC.